Listed below are T cell receptor beta chains from one sample, sequenced in a study of T cell responses to AZD1222 COVID-19 vaccine. Only in-frame clones appear in the TCRdb table, and some are missing; sequencing was by immunoSEQ multiplex PCR. Of some 150,000 clones in the sample, 92% are singletons; the top ten hold roughly 3.4%. The sequencing used peripheral blood, collected 28 days after the second AZD1222 dose. These receptor sequences come from an adult who received the AZD1222 COVID-19 vaccine. Each CDR3 is given with its conserved first and last residue. A D gene is named only where the DNA matches it firmly. Clone size is not always given. Where it is, it says once, few, many or a class for expanded clones.

j_call d_call clone_size v_call cdr3_aa cdr3_nt
TRBJ2-1 NA NA TRBV5-8 CASSLSSGGPSSYNEQFF TGTGCCAGCAGCTTATCTAGTGGCGGGCCGAGCTCCTACAATGAGCAGTTCTTC
TRBJ2-1 NA NA TRBV5-1 CASSPLSLSSYNEQFF TGCGCCAGCAGCCCTCTAAGCTTGAGCTCCTACAATGAGCAGTTCTTC
TRBJ2-1 TRBD1 NA TRBV6-5 CASSYSQGARNEQFF TGTGCCAGCAGTTACTCACAGGGGGCCAGGAATGAGCAGTTCTTC
TRBJ2-3 NA NA TRBV4-2 CASSQEKAPSTDTQYF TGTGCCAGCAGCCAAGAAAAGGCCCCTAGCACAGATACGCAGTATTTT
TRBJ1-1 NA NA TRBV30 CAWSAPSPSRAFF TGTGCCTGGAGTGCTCCATCTCCCTCCCGGGCTTTCTTT
TRBJ2-3 TRBD2 NA TRBV30 CAWSVLDSGMKADTQYF TGTGCCTGGAGTGTACTTGATAGCGGGATGAAGGCAGATACGCAGTATTTT
TRBJ2-1 NA NA TRBV7-2 CASSLAPTDYNEQFF TGTGCCAGCAGCTTAGCCCCGACGGATTACAATGAGCAGTTCTTC
TRBJ1-2 TRBD1 NA TRBV4-3 CASRPDRGFYGYTF TGCGCCAGCAGGCCGGACAGGGGGTTCTATGGCTACACCTTC
TRBJ1-4 NA NA TRBV6-5 CASSKNEKLFF TGTGCCAGCAGTAAAAATGAAAAACTGTTTTTT
TRBJ2-7 TRBD1 NA TRBV7-6 CASSLAGQGYGEQYF TGTGCCAGCAGCTTAGCCGGACAGGGGTACGGCGAGCAGTACTTC
TRBJ1-1 NA once TRBV30 CAWSINTEAFF TGTGCCTGGAGTATTAACACTGAAGCTTTCTTT
TRBJ2-1 NA NA TRBV19 CASTQLSGEANEQFF TGTGCCAGTACCCAGCTCTCGGGAGAGGCTAATGAGCAGTTCTTC
TRBJ2-3 NA few TRBV24-1 CATSDFTDTQYF TGTGCCACCAGTGATTTCACAGATACGCAGTATTTT
TRBJ1-1 NA NA TRBV5-5 CASSLEWQGYEAFF TGTGCCAGCAGCTTGGAGTGGCAGGGTTACGAAGCTTTCTTT
TRBJ2-7 TRBD1 NA TRBV5-1 CASSQSGTGYATGQYF TGCGCCAGCAGCCAGTCCGGGACAGGGTACGCTACGGGGCAGTACTTC
TRBJ2-7 NA NA TRBV7-2 CASSLLGYEQYF TGTGCCAGCAGCTTACTTGGCTACGAGCAGTACTTC
TRBJ2-1 NA NA TRBV5-1 CASSLGAYNEQFF TGCGCCAGCAGCTTGGGGGCCTACAATGAGCAGTTCTTC
TRBJ1-2 TRBD1 NA TRBV6-5 CASSSRTGGINGYTF TGTGCCAGCAGTTCTCGGACAGGGGGCATCAATGGCTACACCTTC
TRBJ2-1 NA once TRBV29-1 CSVGYPPSEQFF TGCAGCGTTGGGTACCCGCCCTCTGAGCAGTTCTTC
TRBJ1-1 NA once TRBV14 CASSQPLWGPNTEAFF TGTGCCAGCAGCCAACCACTTTGGGGGCCCAACACTGAAGCTTTCTTT
TRBJ1-1 NA NA TRBV29-1 CSVVLSGGEAFF TGCAGCGTTGTGCTATCGGGGGGCGAAGCTTTCTTT
TRBJ1-2 TRBD1 NA TRBV14 CASSQPGQGWGYTF TGTGCCAGCAGCCAACCGGGACAGGGGTGGGGCTACACCTTC
TRBJ1-5 NA NA TRBV19 CASSSWTDSNQPQHF TGTGCCAGTAGTTCCTGGACTGATAGCAATCAGCCCCAGCATTTT
TRBJ1-2 NA NA TRBV11-3 CASSTPSSAGSGYTF TGTGCCAGCAGCACCCCCAGCTCTGCCGGGTCCGGCTACACCTTC
TRBJ2-5 NA NA TRBV20-1 CSAYQETQYF TGCAGTGCCTATCAAGAGACCCAGTACTTC
TRBJ2-1 NA once TRBV5-1 CASSVAFEQFF TGCGCCAGCAGCGTAGCCTTTGAGCAGTTCTTC
TRBJ1-1 TRBD1 NA TRBV11-3 CASSLDWDRADTEAFF TGTGCCAGCAGCTTAGATTGGGACAGGGCGGACACTGAAGCTTTCTTT
TRBJ2-3 NA many TRBV20-1 CSASRGSTDTQYF TGCAGTGCTAGTCGGGGGAGCACAGATACGCAGTATTTT
TRBJ1-3 NA NA TRBV5-1 CASSPTAGDGNTIYF TGCGCCAGCAGCCCCACCGCGGGCGACGGAAACACCATATATTTT
TRBJ2-7 NA once TRBV28 CASSSGPAGSYEQYF TGTGCCAGCAGTTCGGGCCCCGCCGGTTCCTACGAGCAGTACTTC
TRBJ2-5 TRBD2 NA TRBV5-1 CASSLVGLAGETQYF TGCGCCAGCAGCTTGGTAGGACTAGCAGGGGAGACCCAGTACTTC
TRBJ1-1 NA NA TRBV15 CATSRDPGVNTEAFF TGTGCCACCAGCAGAGATCCGGGTGTGAACACTGAAGCTTTCTTT
TRBJ2-2 NA NA TRBV5-1 CASSLEGSAGELFF TGCGCCAGCAGCTTGGAAGGGTCCGCCGGGGAGCTGTTTTTT
TRBJ1-1 NA few TRBV28 CASSLGGQEAFF TGTGCCAGCAGTTTGGGGGGTCAGGAAGCTTTCTTT
TRBJ2-7 TRBD1 NA TRBV7-2 CASSSGQGNYEQYF TGTGCCAGCAGCTCGGGACAGGGTAACTACGAGCAGTACTTC
TRBJ1-1 NA NA TRBV6-5 CAAGNSGFMNTEAFF TGTGCTGCGGGCAACAGTGGTTTCATGAACACTGAAGCTTTCTTT
TRBJ2-5 TRBD2 NA TRBV27 CASSFGPSGNRETQYF TGTGCCAGCAGTTTCGGACCTAGCGGGAATCGAGAGACCCAGTACTTC
TRBJ1-1 NA NA TRBV15 CATSFRGPTEAFF TGTGCCACCAGCTTCAGGGGTCCGACTGAAGCTTTCTTT
TRBJ2-2 NA NA TRBV6-5 CASSYSAGELFF TGTGCCAGCAGTTACTCCGCCGGGGAGCTGTTTTTT
TRBJ1-2 NA few TRBV28 CASRQQDYGYTF TGTGCCAGCAGACAGCAGGACTATGGCTACACCTTC
TRBJ2-3 TRBD2 NA TRBV11-3 CASSLEQTSGDYTDTQYF TGTGCCAGCAGCTTAGAACAGACTAGCGGGGATTACACAGATACGCAGTATTTT
TRBJ1-5 NA few TRBV19 CASSSPRGGISNQPQHF TGTGCCAGTAGTTCTCCCCGAGGGGGTATCAGCAATCAGCCCCAGCATTTT
TRBJ2-7 TRBD2 NA TRBV5-1 CASSHTKGLARTYEQYF TGCGCCAGCAGCCACACGAAAGGACTAGCGAGAACCTACGAGCAGTACTTC
TRBJ2-2 NA NA TRBV27 CASSLSGPGELFF TGTGCCAGCAGTTTATCAGGTCCCGGGGAGCTGTTTTTT
TRBJ2-7 TRBD2 once TRBV3-1/TRBV3-2 CASSPRTSGRVGEQYF TGTGCCAGCAGCCCCAGGACTAGCGGGAGAGTTGGCGAGCAGTACTTC
TRBJ2-1 TRBD2 NA TRBV9 CASAIGGAQDNEQFF TGTGCCAGCGCCATCGGGGGGGCGCAGGACAATGAGCAGTTCTTC
TRBJ2-1 TRBD2 NA TRBV6-1 CASSEWGGSSYNEQFF TGTGCCAGCAGTGAATGGGGGGGTAGCTCCTACAATGAGCAGTTCTTC
TRBJ2-7 TRBD2 NA TRBV7-2 CASTPTSGSHEQYF TGTGCCAGCACCCCGACTAGCGGGAGCCACGAGCAGTACTTC
TRBJ1-2 NA NA TRBV6-5 CASRPRNNYGYTF TGTGCCAGCAGGCCCAGGAATAACTATGGCTACACCTTC
TRBJ1-6 NA NA TRBV18 CASSPGGTYNSPLHF TGTGCCAGCTCACCAGGCGGGACCTATAATTCACCCCTCCACTTT
TRBJ1-4 NA NA TRBV19 CASQSRARATNEKLFF TGTGCCAGTCAGAGCAGGGCCCGAGCAACTAATGAAAAACTGTTTTTT
TRBJ2-1 TRBD2 NA TRBV9 CASSAGLAEYNEQFF TGTGCCAGCAGCGCCGGACTAGCGGAGTACAATGAGCAGTTCTTC
TRBJ2-7 NA NA TRBV30 CAWSQGWISYEQYF TGTGCCTGGAGTCAGGGGTGGATCTCCTACGAGCAGTACTTC
TRBJ1-2 NA NA TRBV18 CASSFDVNYGYTF TGTGCCAGCTCTTTCGACGTTAACTATGGCTACACCTTC
TRBJ2-5 NA NA TRBV6-5 CASSYSYEETQYF TGTGCCAGCAGTTACTCTTACGAAGAGACCCAGTACTTC
TRBJ2-3 TRBD1 NA TRBV19 CASSIRTGVADTQYF TGTGCCAGTAGTATCCGGACAGGGGTGGCAGATACGCAGTATTTT
TRBJ2-3 NA few TRBV11-2 CASSFRGRGGTDTQYF NA
TRBJ1-2 TRBD1 NA TRBV18 CASSPSQGAHYGYTF TGTGCCAGCTCACCAAGTCAGGGGGCCCACTATGGCTACACCTTC
TRBJ1-1 NA once TRBV11-3 CASSLDGVGRGGTEAFF TGTGCCAGCAGCTTAGATGGAGTCGGCAGGGGAGGCACTGAAGCTTTCTTT
TRBJ1-2 NA NA TRBV7-2 CASSLVSGGLANYGYTF TGTGCCAGCAGCTTAGTCTCGGGGGGGTTGGCTAACTATGGCTACACCTTC